This T cell receptor beta chain was obtained from a study of beta chain features in type 1 diabetes. Study outcomes and limitations: When Type 1 diabetes patients were examined, their TCRB CDR3s proved moderately but significantly shorter in all four CD4+ subsets.

A remark on this clone: Its specificity is not known.

The isolated RNA, all of it, was reverse transcribed, so expressed TCRB transcripts were what got sequenced. Each sample of naive, central memory or regulatory T cells had, on average, approximately 3.5 million reads. Repertoires were generated with immunoSEQ multiplex PCR, while TCRdb's copy carries only in-frame clones and drops some. The data contain 40,000 or so clones, roughly 70% of them singletons. The sequenced sample consisted of Tregs from blood. The origin of this receptor is a woman between 18 and 29 years old with type 1 diabetes.

CDR3 loop: CASSTGVGNTIYF. The CDR3 DNA follows: TGTGCCAGCAGCACAGGGGTTGGAAACACCATATATTTT. This sequence joins TRBV25-1 and TRBJ1-3, with 7 bases that match TRBD1. CDR1 and CDR2 from the germline V gene are MGHDK and SYGVNS. This CDR3 has 13 residues. J lost 3 bases, V lost 6 bases, and 2 bases had no gene match.